The 10 T cell receptor beta chains below come from one sample, sequenced in a study of T cell responses to AZD1222 COVID-19 vaccine. Sequenced by immunoSEQ multiplex PCR; TCRdb stores in-frame clones only, minus some. Seen here are about 120,000 clones, about 90% observed once, and the top ten hold about 1.6%. The source was peripheral blood, collected on day 0 of AZD1222 vaccination. Every receptor here comes from an adult in good health.

The chain is built from TRBV12-2 and TRBJ1-4. TRBV12-2 corresponds to a pseudogene. The CDR3 has 15 amino acids. CDR3 nucleotide sequence: TGTGCAAGTCGCTCTCGAGGAGGGCCTAATGAAAAACTGTTTTTT. It encodes CASRSRGGPNEKLFF.

The gene calls are TRBV7-9 and TRBJ2-3; D is possibly TRBD1 (6 bases). V lost 8 bases and J lost 3, with 30 bases in between. Germline V gene sequence: CDR1 SEHNR, CDR2 FQNEAQ (reference sequence). The CDR3 has 19 amino acids. CDR3 in DNA: TGTGCCAGCGGCAAGCTTTTAGGGTCCAGGGGCGGGTGGACAGATACGCAGTATTTT. Translating it yields CASGKLLGSRGGWTDTQYF.

The rearrangement uses TRBV5-6 and TRBJ2-4; possibly TRBD1 or TRBD2 for D (6 bases each). With 2 bases removed from V and 7 bases from J, the gap between germline ends came to 10 bases. CDR3 length: 13 residues. Germline assignment: CDR1 SGHDT and CDR2 YYEEEE. The CDR3 sequence is CASSLGGRNIQYF. The CDR3 nucleotides are TGTGCCAGCAGCTTAGGGGGGAGGAACATTCAGTACTTC.

CDR3 region: CASKLGTGSYEQYF. CDR3 DNA: TGTGCCAGCAAGCTCGGGACAGGGTCCTACGAGCAGTACTTC. J is TRBJ2-7 and V is TRBV27; 9 nucleotides match TRBD1. V was pared by 7 bases and J by 1 base, with 5 bases of the junction left unmatched. Germline V gene sequence: CDR1 MNHEY, CDR2 SMNVEV (reference sequence). The CDR3 extends over 14 amino acids.

Only a few counts were recorded for this clone. The chain joins TRBV29-1 to TRBJ2-7; tentatively, D is TRBD2 (7 bases). From germline, CDR1 is SQVTM and CDR2 ANQGSEA. The CDR3 has 15 residues. V was shortened by 3 bases and J by 2 bases, with 17 bases between the two germline ends. The CDR3 here is CSVERGGSSPYEQYF. DNA of the CDR3: TGCAGCGTTGAGAGGGGGGGGTCCTCCCCCTACGAGCAGTACTTC.

The V call is TRBV29-1, the J call TRBJ2-7; either TRBD1 or TRBD2 may supply D (5 bases each). V dropped 2 bases and J dropped 2 bases, with 16 bases sitting between them. Germline V gene sequence: CDR1 SQVTM, CDR2 ANQGSEA. CDR3 length equals 15 residues. DNA of the CDR3: TGCAGCGTTGAAAAGAGGGGTGCAGGGCCCTACGAGCAGTACTTC. Amino acid sequence: CSVEKRGAGPYEQYF.

This clone was counted once. The chain has TRBV19 and TRBJ2-5, with a possible D match to TRBD2 (5 bases). The CDR3 loop spans 16 amino acids. Germline assignment: CDR1 LNHDA and CDR2 SQIVND (reference sequence). Trimming removed 0 bases from V and 5 bases from J, with 16 bases in between. The CDR3 protein is CASSIEARRYGETQYF. CDR3 in DNA: TGTGCCAGTAGTATAGAAGCTAGGAGGTATGGGGAGACCCAGTACTTC.

The chain is built from TRBV19 and TRBJ1-4; D gene ambiguous. V lost 5 bases and J 3 bases, leaving 7 bases between the germline ends. Germline V gene sequence: CDR1 LNHDA, CDR2 SQIVND (reference sequence). This CDR3 has 13 amino acids. The CDR3 DNA follows: TGTGCCAGTAGTGCCGCGGCTAATGAAAAACTGTTTTTT. It codes for CASSAAANEKLFF.

CDR3 nucleotide sequence: TGTGCCAGCAGCTCCGCGGACGCCTACTATGGCTACACCTTC. Translated, it gives CASSSADAYYGYTF. V and J are TRBV6-5 and TRBJ1-2, with D uncertain. Looked up from germline, CDR1 is MNHEY and CDR2 is SVGAGI. The V end lost 6 bases, the J end lost 3 bases, and 14 bases lay between the germline ends. The CDR3 runs 14 residues.

This clone showed up just a few times. The V and J genes are TRBV6-2 or TRBV6-3 and TRBJ2-7; TRBD2 matches 9 bases. The CDR3 consists of 19 residues. The junction had 18 bases not matched to a gene; V was cut back by 0 bases and J by 6 bases. CDR1 is MNHEY and CDR2 is SVGEGT in the germline V gene. CDR3 amino acids: CASSYSFLGSTSGSLEQYF. As DNA, the CDR3 is TGTGCCAGCAGTTACTCGTTTCTAGGTTCGACTAGCGGATCGCTCGAGCAGTACTTC.